This TCR beta chain was sequenced in a study of cytomegalovirus exposure and HLA in healthy donors. Looking at the study overall: Early on, a data release was issued that held roughly 80 million unique TCRs from HLA-typed donors.

Primers: 60 Vbeta forward and 13 Jbeta reverse. Profiling relied on immunoSEQ multiplex PCR, and the TCRdb table lists in-frame clones only, not all of them. The sample holds about 150,000 clones; about three fifths are singletons and the top ten take around 3%. Study findings and constraints: Only CMV serostatus was available as immune exposure information. TCR beta sequences reportedly predicted most subjects' HLA-A and HLA-B alleles accurately. A missense variant in DCLRE1C was later tied to TCR beta V- and J-gene trimming.

V dropped 0 bases and J dropped 15 bases, with 15 bases sitting between them. The CDR3 covers 13 residues. The germline gives CDR1 LNHNV, CDR2 YYDKDF (reference sequence). On this clone: Its antigen is as yet unknown.

The specimen was PBMCs. The origin of this receptor is a woman aged 25 to 39 in good health and CMV-seropositive. The V call is TRBV15, the J call TRBJ2-1, with a tentative D call TRBD1 (6 bases). In DNA, the CDR3 is TGTGCCACCAGCAGAGATCGGAACAGGGTGAGGTTCTTC. This sequence encodes CATSRDRNRVRFF.